This T cell receptor (beta chain) comes out of a study of T cells in Graves' hyperthyroidism and ophthalmopathy. Study background: Upon initial diagnosis and before any treatment, peripheral blood was collected.

RNA transcripts yielded amplified TCR beta CDR3 regions. HTBI primers were the set used in a first-round RT-PCR of the TCR CDR3. TCRdb ran MiXCR on the multiplex PCR reads and lists one entry per CDR3 protein. The table has about half a million distinct CDR3 sequences, around a fifth seen once. Clinical Activity Scores of at least 3, NOSPECS grades of at least 4 and durations under 3 months characterized ophthalmopathy patients. This CDR3 is 14 amino acids long. Trimming shortened V by 5 bases and J by 8 bases, and 17 bases separated the two germline ends. The V gene's germline CDR1 is SNHLY and CDR2 FYNNEI. This clonotype has just a few counts. Its cognate antigen is unknown. The study, taken as a whole, reports: The model's output predicted ophthalmopathy at a median of 6.5 months prior to onset. Blood also showed most of the thyroid clonotypes that were expanded above 0.001.

Sequenced: blood. The TCR sequence derives from a woman aged 70-85 years with Graves' ophthalmopathy. This rearrangement joins TRBV2 to TRBJ2-3, with a possible D match to TRBD1 (5 bases). CDR3 protein: CASSKDKGQVTQYF. In DNA form, the CDR3 reads TGTGCCAGCAGTAAGGACAAGGGGCAAGTTACGCAGTATTTT.